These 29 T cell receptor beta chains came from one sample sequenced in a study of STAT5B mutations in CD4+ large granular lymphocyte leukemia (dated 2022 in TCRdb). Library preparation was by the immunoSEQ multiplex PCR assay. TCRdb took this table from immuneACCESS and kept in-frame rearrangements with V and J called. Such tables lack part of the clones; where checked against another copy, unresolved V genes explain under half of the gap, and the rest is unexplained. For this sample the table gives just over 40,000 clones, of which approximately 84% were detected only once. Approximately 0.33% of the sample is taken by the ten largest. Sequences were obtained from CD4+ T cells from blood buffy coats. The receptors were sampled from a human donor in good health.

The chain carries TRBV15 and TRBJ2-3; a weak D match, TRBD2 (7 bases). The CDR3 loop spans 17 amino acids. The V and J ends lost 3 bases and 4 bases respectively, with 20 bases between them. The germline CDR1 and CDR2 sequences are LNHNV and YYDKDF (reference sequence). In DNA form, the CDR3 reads TGTGCCACCAGCAGGGACCTTATGGCGGGGGCGGCAGATACGCAGTATTTT. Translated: CATSRDLMAGAADTQYF. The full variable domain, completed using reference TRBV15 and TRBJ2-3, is DAMVIQNPRYQVTQFGKPVTLSCSQTLNHNVMYWYQQKSSQAPKLLFHYYDKDFNNEADTPDNFQSRRPNTSFCFLDIRSPGLGDTAMYLCATSRDLMAGAADTQYFGPGTRLTVL.

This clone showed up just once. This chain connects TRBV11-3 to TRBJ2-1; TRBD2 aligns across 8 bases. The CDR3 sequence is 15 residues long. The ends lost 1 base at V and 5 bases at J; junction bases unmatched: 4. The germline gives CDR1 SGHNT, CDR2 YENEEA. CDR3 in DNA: TGTGCCAGCAGCTTAGGAGTAGCGGGGAACAATGAGCAGTTCTTC. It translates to CASSLGVAGNNEQFF.

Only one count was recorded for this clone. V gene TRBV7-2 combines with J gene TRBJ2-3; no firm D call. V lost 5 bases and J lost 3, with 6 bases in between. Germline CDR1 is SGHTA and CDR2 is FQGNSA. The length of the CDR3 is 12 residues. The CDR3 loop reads CASSPYTDTQYF. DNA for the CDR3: TGTGCCAGCAGCCCTTATACAGATACGCAGTATTTT.

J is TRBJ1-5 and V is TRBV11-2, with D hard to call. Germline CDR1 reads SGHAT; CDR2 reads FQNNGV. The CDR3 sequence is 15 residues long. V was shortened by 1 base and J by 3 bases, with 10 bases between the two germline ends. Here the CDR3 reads CASSLGRGLNQPQHF. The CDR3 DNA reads TGTGCCAGCAGCTTAGGACGAGGGCTCAATCAGCCCCAGCATTTT.

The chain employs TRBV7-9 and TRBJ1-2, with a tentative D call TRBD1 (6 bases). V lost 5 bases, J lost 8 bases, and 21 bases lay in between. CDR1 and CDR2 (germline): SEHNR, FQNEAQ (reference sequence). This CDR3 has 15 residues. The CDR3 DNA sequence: TGTGCCAGCAGCCGAAGGGCAACTACAGGGCTAGGCTACACCTTC. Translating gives CASSRRATTGLGYTF. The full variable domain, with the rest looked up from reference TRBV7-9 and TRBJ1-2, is DTGVSQNPRHKITKRGQNVTFRCDPISEHNRLYWYRQTLGQGPEFLTYFQNEAQLEKSRLLSDRFSAERPKGSFSTLEIQRTEQGDSAMYLCASSRRATTGLGYTFGSGTRLTVV.

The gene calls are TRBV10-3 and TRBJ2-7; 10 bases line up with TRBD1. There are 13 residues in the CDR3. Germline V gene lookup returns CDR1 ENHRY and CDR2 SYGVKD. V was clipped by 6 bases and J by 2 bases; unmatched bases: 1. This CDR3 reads CAISGTGAYEQYF. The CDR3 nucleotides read TGTGCCATCAGCGGGACAGGGGCCTACGAGCAGTACTTC.

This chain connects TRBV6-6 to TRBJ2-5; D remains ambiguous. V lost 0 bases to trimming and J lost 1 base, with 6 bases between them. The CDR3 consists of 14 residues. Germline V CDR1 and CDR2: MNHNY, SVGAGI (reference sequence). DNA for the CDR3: TGTGCCAGCAGTTACTCGAACGGCCAAGAGACCCAGTACTTC. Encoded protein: CASSYSNGQETQYF.

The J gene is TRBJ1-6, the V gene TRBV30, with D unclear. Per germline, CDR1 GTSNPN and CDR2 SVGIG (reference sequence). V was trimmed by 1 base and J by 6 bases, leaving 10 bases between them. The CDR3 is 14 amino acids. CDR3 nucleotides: TGTGCCTGGAGTGCCCATAGCAGTAATTCACCCCTCCACTTT. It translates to CAWSAHSSNSPLHF.

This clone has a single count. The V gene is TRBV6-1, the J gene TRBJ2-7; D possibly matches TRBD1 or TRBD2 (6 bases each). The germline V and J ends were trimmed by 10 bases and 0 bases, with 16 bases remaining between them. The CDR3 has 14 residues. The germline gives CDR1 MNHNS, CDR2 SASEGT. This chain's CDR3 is CATRGQGYSYEQYF. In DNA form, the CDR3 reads TGTGCCACCCGGGGGCAGGGGTACTCCTACGAGCAGTACTTC.

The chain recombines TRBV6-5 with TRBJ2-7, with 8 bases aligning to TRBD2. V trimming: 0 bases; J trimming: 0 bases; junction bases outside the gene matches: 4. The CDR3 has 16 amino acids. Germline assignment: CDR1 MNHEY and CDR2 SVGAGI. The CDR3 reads CASSYSAGGDSYEQYF. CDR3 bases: TGTGCCAGCAGTTACTCGGCCGGGGGGGACTCCTACGAGCAGTACTTC.

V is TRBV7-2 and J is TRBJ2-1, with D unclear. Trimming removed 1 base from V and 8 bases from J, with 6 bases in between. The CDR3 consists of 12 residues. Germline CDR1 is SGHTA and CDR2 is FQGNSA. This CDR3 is CASSLDWDEQFF. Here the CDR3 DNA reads TGTGCCAGCAGCTTAGATTGGGATGAGCAGTTCTTC.

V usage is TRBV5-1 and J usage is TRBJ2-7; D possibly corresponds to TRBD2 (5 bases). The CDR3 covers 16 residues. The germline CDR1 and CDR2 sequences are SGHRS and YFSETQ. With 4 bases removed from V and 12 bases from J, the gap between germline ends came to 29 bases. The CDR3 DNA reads TGCGCCAGCAGCCCCTGGAGGCCTCCGATATCCTTACTTTTGTACTTC. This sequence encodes CASSPWRPPISLLLYF.

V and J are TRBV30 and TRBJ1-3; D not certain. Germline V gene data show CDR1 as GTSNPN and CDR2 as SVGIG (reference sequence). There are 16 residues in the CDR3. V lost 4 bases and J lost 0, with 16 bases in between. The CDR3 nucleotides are TGTGCCTGGAACCGCGCAGGCCAATACTCTGGAAACACCATATATTTT. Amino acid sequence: CAWNRAGQYSGNTIYF.

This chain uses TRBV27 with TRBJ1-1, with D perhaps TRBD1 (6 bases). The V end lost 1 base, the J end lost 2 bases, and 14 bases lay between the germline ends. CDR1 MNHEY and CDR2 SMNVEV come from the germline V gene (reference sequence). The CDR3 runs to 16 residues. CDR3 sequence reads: CASSLYPGATNTEAFF. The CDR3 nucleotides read TGTGCCAGCAGTTTATACCCAGGGGCGACCAACACTGAAGCTTTCTTT.

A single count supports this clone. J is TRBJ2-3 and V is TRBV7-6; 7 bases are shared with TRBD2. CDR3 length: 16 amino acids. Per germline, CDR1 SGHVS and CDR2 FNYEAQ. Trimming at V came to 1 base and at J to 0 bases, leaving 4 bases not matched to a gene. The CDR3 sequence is CASSLGSGISTDTQYF. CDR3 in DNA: TGTGCCAGCAGCTTAGGAAGCGGGATTAGCACAGATACGCAGTATTTT.

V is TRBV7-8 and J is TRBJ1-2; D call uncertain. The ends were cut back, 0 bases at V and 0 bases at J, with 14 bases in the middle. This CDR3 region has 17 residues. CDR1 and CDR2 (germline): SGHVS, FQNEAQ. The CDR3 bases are TGTGCCAGCAGCTTAGCGGTGGATGGTTCAGCTAACTATGGCTACACCTTC. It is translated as CASSLAVDGSANYGYTF.

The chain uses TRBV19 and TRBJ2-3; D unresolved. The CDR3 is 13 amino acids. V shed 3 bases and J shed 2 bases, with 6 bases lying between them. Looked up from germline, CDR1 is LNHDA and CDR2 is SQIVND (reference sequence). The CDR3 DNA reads TGTGCCAGTAGTATGAGAGACACAGATACGCAGTATTTT. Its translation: CASSMRDTDTQYF.

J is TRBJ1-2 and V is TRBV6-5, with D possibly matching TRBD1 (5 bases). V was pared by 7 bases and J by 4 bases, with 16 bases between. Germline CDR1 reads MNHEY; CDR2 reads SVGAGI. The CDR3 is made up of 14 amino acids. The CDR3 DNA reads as TGTGCCAGCACCGACGGTGGGGGGATCTATGGCTACACCTTC. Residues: CASTDGGGIYGYTF.

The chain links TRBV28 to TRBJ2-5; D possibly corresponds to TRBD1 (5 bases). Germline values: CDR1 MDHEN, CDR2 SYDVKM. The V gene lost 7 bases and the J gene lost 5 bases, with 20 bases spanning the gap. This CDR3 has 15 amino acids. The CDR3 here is CASTKDRGQRETQYF. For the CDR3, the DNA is TGTGCCAGCACCAAAGATAGGGGCCAGAGGGAGACCCAGTACTTC.

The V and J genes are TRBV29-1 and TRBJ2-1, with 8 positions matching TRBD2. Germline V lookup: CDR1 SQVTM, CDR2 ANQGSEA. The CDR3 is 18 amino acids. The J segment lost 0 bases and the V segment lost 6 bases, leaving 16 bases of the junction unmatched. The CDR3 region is CSVNGYLTSGSSYNEQFF. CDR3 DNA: TGCAGCGTGAATGGTTACTTAACTAGCGGTAGCTCCTACAATGAGCAGTTCTTC.

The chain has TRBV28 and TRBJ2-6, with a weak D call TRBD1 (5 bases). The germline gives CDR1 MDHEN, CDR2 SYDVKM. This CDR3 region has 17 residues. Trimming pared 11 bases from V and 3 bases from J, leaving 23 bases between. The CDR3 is CASTHGRARFGANVLTF. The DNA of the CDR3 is TGTGCCTCAACTCATGGCAGGGCCAGGTTTGGGGCCAACGTCCTGACTTTC.

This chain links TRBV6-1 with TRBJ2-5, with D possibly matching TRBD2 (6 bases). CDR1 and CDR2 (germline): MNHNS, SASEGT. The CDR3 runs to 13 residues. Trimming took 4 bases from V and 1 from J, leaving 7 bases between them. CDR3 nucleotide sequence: TGTGCCAGCAGTGGGGGGGTCCAAGAGACCCAGTACTTC. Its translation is CASSGGVQETQYF.

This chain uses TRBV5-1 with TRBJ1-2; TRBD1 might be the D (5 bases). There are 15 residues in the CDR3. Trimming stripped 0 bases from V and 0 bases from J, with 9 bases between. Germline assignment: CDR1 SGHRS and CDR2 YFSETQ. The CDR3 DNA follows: TGCGCCAGCAGCTTGGAGCCAGGGACTAACTATGGCTACACCTTC. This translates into CASSLEPGTNYGYTF.

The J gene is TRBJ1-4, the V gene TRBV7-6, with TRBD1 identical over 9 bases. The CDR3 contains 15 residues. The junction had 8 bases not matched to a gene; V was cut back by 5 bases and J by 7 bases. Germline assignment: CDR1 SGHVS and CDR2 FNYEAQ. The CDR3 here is CASSPRTGAGEKLFF. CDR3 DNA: TGTGCCAGCAGCCCTCGGACAGGGGCAGGTGAAAAACTGTTTTTT.

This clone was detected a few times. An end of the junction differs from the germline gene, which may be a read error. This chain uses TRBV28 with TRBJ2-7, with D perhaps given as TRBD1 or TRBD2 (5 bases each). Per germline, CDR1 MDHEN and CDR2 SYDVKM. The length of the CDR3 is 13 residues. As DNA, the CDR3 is TGTGCCAGCAGTTCGTTGCACCGGGACCAGAGGCACTTC. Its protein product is CASSSLHRDQRHF.

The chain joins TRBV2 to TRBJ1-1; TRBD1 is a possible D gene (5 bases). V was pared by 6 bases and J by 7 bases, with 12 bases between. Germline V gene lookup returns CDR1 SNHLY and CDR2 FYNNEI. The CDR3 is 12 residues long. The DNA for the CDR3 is TGTGCCAGCAGAGCAGACGGGGGTGAAGCTTTCTTT. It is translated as CASRADGGEAFF.

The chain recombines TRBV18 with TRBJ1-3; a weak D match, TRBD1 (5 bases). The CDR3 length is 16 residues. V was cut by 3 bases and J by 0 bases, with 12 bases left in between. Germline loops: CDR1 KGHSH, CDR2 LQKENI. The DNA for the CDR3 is TGTGCCAGCTCACCCACAAGGGGAAACTCTGGAAACACCATATATTTT. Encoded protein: CASSPTRGNSGNTIYF.

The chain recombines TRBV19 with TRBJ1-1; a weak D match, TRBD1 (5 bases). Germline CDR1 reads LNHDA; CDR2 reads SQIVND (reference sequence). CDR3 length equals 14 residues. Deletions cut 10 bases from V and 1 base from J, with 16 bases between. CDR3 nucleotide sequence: TGTGCCACTTCCCCGGGACGCGGGAACACTGAAGCTTTCTTT. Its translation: CATSPGRGNTEAFF. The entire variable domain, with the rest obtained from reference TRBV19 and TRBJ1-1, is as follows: DGGITQSPKYLFRKEGQNVTLSCEQNLNHDAMYWYRQDPGQGLRLIYYSQIVNDFQKGDIAEGYSVSREKKESFPLTVTSAQKNPTAFYLCATSPGRGNTEAFFGQGTRLTVV.

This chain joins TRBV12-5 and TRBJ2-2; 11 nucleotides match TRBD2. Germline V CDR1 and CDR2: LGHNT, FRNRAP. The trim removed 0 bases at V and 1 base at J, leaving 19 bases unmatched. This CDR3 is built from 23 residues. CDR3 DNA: TGTGCTAGTGGTTTGGTACGCTTTTCGGATACTAGCGGGAGTGAGGTGAACACCGGGGAGCTGTTTTTT. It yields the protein CASGLVRFSDTSGSEVNTGELFF.